These 11 T cell receptor beta chains share one sample of origin, sequenced in a study of long-term antiretroviral therapy in people with HIV (dated by TCRdb to the early 2020s). The immunoSEQ hsTCRB v3.0 assay was used at survey level resolution to sequence the TRB variable region. The immuneACCESS repertoire file appears here via TCRdb, limited to in-frame rearrangements. These files lack a portion of the clones; in checked studies, under half of the deficit traces to unresolved V genes, and the cause of the others is not known. The sample records some 43,000 clones, around nine tenths of which are singletons. Together, the top ten hold around 4.7% of the sample. This material consisted of unsorted PBMCs, taken 0.1 years before starting antiretroviral therapy. The receptor set was obtained from a woman aged 45-65 years with HIV.

The chain recombines TRBV5-1 with TRBJ2-3; 8 nucleotides agree with TRBD1. V lost 0 bases, J lost 0 bases, and 3 bases stayed unmatched. Germline CDR1 is SGHRS and CDR2 is YFSETQ. The CDR3 spans 16 residues. CDR3 amino acids: CASSLVGQASTDTQYF. The CDR3 region has the DNA TGCGCCAGCAGCTTGGTGGGACAGGCAAGCACAGATACGCAGTATTTT.

The genes are TRBV6-4 and TRBJ2-3; D uncertain. V was pared by 6 bases and J by 0 bases, with 13 bases between. CDR1 and CDR2 (germline): MRHNA, SNTAGT. The CDR3 is 15 amino acids. The chain's CDR3 is CASSPDTTSTDTQYF. The CDR3 bases are TGTGCCAGCAGCCCTGACACCACTAGCACAGATACGCAGTATTTT.

The CDR3 DNA sequence: TGTGCCATGCCGGTAGACACATACCAAGAGACCCAGTACTTC. It translates to CAMPVDTYQETQYF. The chain combines TRBV6-7 with TRBJ2-5; D gene uncertain. TRBV6-7 is identified as an open reading frame with a role that is uncertain. The CDR3 length is 14 residues. V was trimmed by 10 bases and J by 0 bases, leaving 15 bases between them.

V usage is TRBV19 and J usage is TRBJ1-4, with TRBD1 as a possible D gene (6 bases). V was pared by 6 bases and J by 3 bases, with 11 bases between. Germline V CDR1 and CDR2: LNHDA, SQIVND (reference sequence). The CDR3 is 14 amino acids. This chain's CDR3 is CASSGGGPNEKLFF. Here the CDR3 DNA reads TGTGCCAGTAGCGGTGGGGGCCCTAATGAAAAACTGTTTTTT.

The rearrangement uses TRBV30 and TRBJ1-1; D is unresolved. The CDR3 is made up of 12 amino acids. With 3 bases removed from V and 3 bases from J, the gap between germline ends came to 8 bases. Germline V gene lookup returns CDR1 GTSNPN and CDR2 SVGIG (reference sequence). The CDR3: CAWRAPHTEAFF. Here the CDR3 DNA reads TGTGCCTGGAGGGCTCCGCACACTGAAGCTTTCTTT.

The chain employs TRBV28 and TRBJ1-4, with a tentative D call TRBD1 (6 bases). Germline V gene sequence: CDR1 MDHEN, CDR2 SYDVKM. Trimming cost V 4 bases and J 5 bases, with 14 bases left between them. CDR3 length: 15 residues. The CDR3 reads CASSSNSRGNEKLFF. The CDR3 DNA is TGTGCCAGCAGTTCAAACTCTAGGGGGAATGAAAAACTGTTTTTT.

V is TRBV5-1 and J is TRBJ2-7; no clear D gene. The length of the CDR3 is 13 residues. Germline V gene data show CDR1 as SGHRS and CDR2 as YFSETQ. V was cut by 4 bases and J by 4 bases, with 12 bases left in between. DNA for the CDR3: TGCGCCAGCAGCCTGCGGACCGAATACGAGCAGTACTTC. It codes for CASSLRTEYEQYF. Complete variable domain (other parts from reference TRBV5-1 and TRBJ2-7): KAGVTQTPRYLIKTRGQQVTLSCSPISGHRSVSWYQQTPGQGLQFLFEYFSETQRNKGNFPGRFSGRQFSNSRSEMNVSTLELGDSALYLCASSLRTEYEQYFGPGTRLTVT.

This clone is labeled medium-sized. The chain links TRBV9 to TRBJ2-1; possible D gene TRBD2, 6 bases. This CDR3 is 13 amino acids long. Trimming cost V 5 bases and J 10 bases, with 16 bases left between them. Looked up from germline, CDR1 is SGDLS and CDR2 is YYNGEE. The CDR3 DNA sequence: TGTGCCAGCAGGGGCACTAGCTCGGGAGAGCAGTTCTTC. Translation: CASRGTSSGEQFF.

This clone is a singleton in its sample. The V and J genes are TRBV29-1 and TRBJ2-1, with D unclear. The ends were cut back, 2 bases at V and 6 bases at J, with 2 bases in the middle. The CDR3 sequence is 10 residues long. In germline, CDR1 is SQVTM, CDR2 ANQGSEA. The CDR3 bases are TGCAGCGTTGAATTCAATGAGCAGTTCTTC. This encodes CSVEFNEQFF.

The CDR3 sequence: CAWSDWDGYTEAFF. Written as DNA, the CDR3 is TGTGCCTGGAGTGACTGGGACGGGTACACTGAAGCTTTCTTT. The V gene is TRBV30, the J gene TRBJ1-1; the D gene is possibly TRBD1 (5 bases). This CDR3 comprises 14 residues. Germline CDR1 and CDR2: GTSNPN and SVGIG (reference sequence). The V gene lost 1 base and the J gene lost 3 bases, with 12 bases spanning the gap. The whole variable domain, filled in from reference TRBV30 and TRBJ1-1, reads SQTIHQWPATLVQPVGSPLSLECTVEGTSNPNLYWYRQAAGRGLQLLFYSVGIGQISSEVPQNLSASRPQDRQFILSSKKLLLSDSGFYLCAWSDWDGYTEAFFGQGTRLTVV.

In this sample, this clone turned up a few times. The gene calls are TRBV2 and TRBJ2-7; 12 nucleotides line up with TRBD1. The CDR3 has 14 amino acids. Germline V CDR1 and CDR2: SNHLY, FYNNEI. V lost 8 bases to trimming and J lost 6 bases; unmatched junction nucleotides: 8. CDR3 sequence (DNA): TGTGCCAGCTCCCCCGGGACAGGGGGCAGCGAGCAGTACTTC. This codes for CASSPGTGGSEQYF.